The next 28 T cell receptor beta chains were all read from a single sample in a study of cytomegalovirus exposure and HLA in healthy donors. PCR amplification relied on 60 Vbeta primers (plus 13 Jbeta primers). TCRdb's table, derived via immunoSEQ multiplex PCR, lists solely in-frame clones and lacks some. The table shows approximately 100,000 clones, with about four fifths occurring only once. The sequenced sample consisted of PBMCs. These receptor sequences come from a woman in her forties or fifties in good health and CMV-seropositive.

This clone was detected only a few times. V gene TRBV29-1 combines with J gene TRBJ2-1; 8 nucleotides line up with TRBD1. CDR1 is SQVTM, CDR2 ANQGSEA, per germline. V trimming: 5 bases; J trimming: 9 bases; junction bases outside the gene matches: 9. This CDR3 region has 13 residues. The CDR3 is CSVRGQGISEQFF. The CDR3 DNA reads TGCAGCGTTCGCGGACAGGGAATTAGTGAGCAGTTCTTC.

This rearrangement joins TRBV28 to TRBJ1-2, with D possibly being TRBD1 (6 bases). Germline V lookup: CDR1 MDHEN, CDR2 SYDVKM. Trimming stripped 7 bases from V and 7 bases from J, with 22 bases between. The length of the CDR3 is 15 residues. CDR3 amino acids: CASTIQGLRSGGYTF. The CDR3, as DNA: TGTGCCAGCACTATACAGGGTCTCCGGAGTGGTGGCTACACCTTC.

The V gene is TRBV28, the J gene TRBJ2-2; tentatively, D is TRBD2 (5 bases). The CDR3 runs to 11 residues. The V gene lost 4 bases and the J gene lost 8 bases, with 5 bases spanning the gap. Germline-derived CDR1 and CDR2 are MDHEN and SYDVKM. The CDR3 DNA follows: TGTGCCAGCAGTTCGGGAGGGGAGCTGTTTTTT. It translates to CASSSGGELFF.

This clone appeared a single time. J is TRBJ2-1 and V is TRBV7-9; TRBD1 matches at 10 bases. This CDR3 region has 16 residues. The germline gives CDR1 SEHNR, CDR2 FQNEAQ (reference sequence). Trimming cost V 0 bases and J 4 bases; bases outside gene matches: 3. The CDR3 here is CASSLARDRGYNEQFF. The CDR3 DNA reads TGTGCCAGCAGCTTAGCAAGGGACAGGGGTTACAATGAGCAGTTCTTC.

This clone was detected once. This sequence joins TRBV19 and TRBJ2-7; 8 bases are shared with TRBD2. V shed 7 bases, J shed 5 bases, and the junction held 13 bases outside the gene matches. The CDR3 consists of 15 residues. The germline gives CDR1 LNHDA, CDR2 SQIVND (reference sequence). The CDR3 sequence is CASTRSAGGVDEQYF. The CDR3 region has the DNA TGTGCCAGTACCAGATCGGCCGGGGGGGTCGACGAGCAGTACTTC.

The V gene is TRBV30, the J gene TRBJ1-1; a weak D match, TRBD1 (5 bases). This CDR3 has 12 residues. V shed 4 bases and J shed 4 bases, with 10 bases lying between them. CDR1 and CDR2 from the germline V gene are GTSNPN and SVGIG (reference sequence). CDR3 in DNA: TGTGCCTGGACCGGGGGTGGCACTGAAGCTTTCTTT. The encoded protein is CAWTGGGTEAFF.

The chain uses TRBV5-1 and TRBJ1-4; D unclear. In germline, CDR1 is SGHRS, CDR2 YFSETQ. This CDR3 contains 14 residues. V shed 0 bases and J shed 8 bases, with 11 bases lying between them. The CDR3 reads CASSLEGPGEKLFF. CDR3 nucleotides: TGCGCCAGCAGCTTGGAAGGGCCGGGGGAAAAACTGTTTTTT.

J is TRBJ1-2 and V is TRBV5-1, with a weak D call TRBD1 (6 bases). The CDR3 totals 14 residues. V shed 4 bases and J shed 4 bases, with 14 bases lying between them. Germline V CDR1 and CDR2: SGHRS, YFSETQ. The CDR3 loop reads CASSLSQGSYGYTF. The CDR3 DNA reads TGCGCCAGCAGCCTCTCACAGGGTAGCTATGGCTACACCTTC.

This clone appeared once. One end of the junction varies from germline; a read error may be responsible. This chain links TRBV7-9 with TRBJ1-1; 8 positions match TRBD1. Germline CDR1 reads SEHNR; CDR2 reads FQNEAQ (reference sequence). The CDR3 runs 15 residues. CDR3 sequence (DNA): TGTTCCAGCAGCCACGGACAGGGAGGGGACACTGAAGCTTTCTTT. Residues: CSSSHGQGGDTEAFF.

The chain carries TRBV7-8 and TRBJ1-1; a possible D gene is TRBD1 (5 bases). The ends were cut back, 1 base at V and 4 bases at J, with 13 bases in the middle. From germline, CDR1 is SGHVS and CDR2 FQNEAQ. The CDR3 length is 15 residues. The CDR3 region is CASSLVMGGGTEAFF. The CDR3 DNA follows: TGTGCCAGCAGCTTAGTGATGGGGGGAGGCACTGAAGCTTTCTTT.

The rearrangement joins TRBV7-2 to TRBJ1-2, with TRBD1 as a possible D gene (5 bases). This CDR3 is built from 12 residues. Trimming removed 2 bases from V and 7 bases from J, with 8 bases in between. CDR1 and CDR2 from the germline V gene are SGHTA and FQGNSA. For the CDR3, the DNA is TGTGCCAGCAGCTTAACAGGTGGTGGCTACACCTTC. This codes for CASSLTGGGYTF.

This sequence joins TRBV9 and TRBJ1-1; 7 nucleotides align to TRBD1. The CDR3 covers 14 residues. Germline-derived CDR1 and CDR2 are SGDLS and YYNGEE. Unmatched junction bases numbered 7, after V lost 3 bases and J lost 5 bases. The CDR3 region is CASSEQTGLTEAFF. In DNA, the CDR3 is TGTGCCAGCAGCGAACAGACAGGGTTGACTGAAGCTTTCTTT. Using reference TRBV9 and TRBJ1-1 for the parts outside the CDR3, the full variable domain is DSGVTQTPKHLITATGQRVTLRCSPRSGDLSVYWYQQSLDQGLQFLIQYYNGEERAKGNILERFSAQQFPDLHSELNLSSLELGDSALYFCASSEQTGLTEAFFGQGTRLTVV.

The chain combines TRBV2 with TRBJ1-4, with 7 bases that match TRBD1. Germline loops: CDR1 SNHLY, CDR2 FYNNEI. The junction had 8 bases not matched to a gene; V was cut back by 3 bases and J by 4 bases. This CDR3 comprises 16 residues. The CDR3 protein is CASSDGSGGYNEKLFF. The CDR3 nucleotides read TGTGCCAGCAGTGATGGGTCAGGGGGTTATAATGAAAAACTGTTTTTT.

This chain joins TRBV5-6 and TRBJ1-4; D may be TRBD1 (5 bases). The CDR3 loop spans 13 amino acids. The ends were cut back, 4 bases at V and 10 bases at J, with 14 bases in the middle. Germline lookup yields CDR1 SGHDT and CDR2 YYEEEE. This CDR3 is CASSQLMGGKLFF. The CDR3, as DNA: TGTGCCAGCAGCCAACTTATGGGGGGAAAACTGTTTTTT.

The chain is built from TRBV28 and TRBJ1-5; 7 bases match TRBD1. Germline CDR1 MDHEN, CDR2 SYDVKM. Trimming at V came to 6 bases and at J to 6 bases, leaving 11 bases not matched to a gene. The CDR3 sequence is 15 residues long. CDR3: CASSPAGQWVQPQHF. The CDR3 DNA is TGTGCCAGCAGCCCGGCGGGACAGTGGGTTCAGCCCCAGCATTTT.

This rearrangement joins TRBV19 to TRBJ1-1; 7 positions match TRBD1. CDR1 is LNHDA and CDR2 is SQIVND in the germline V gene (reference sequence). The V gene end was trimmed by 8 bases and the J gene end by 0 bases; junction bases not matched to a gene: 6. This CDR3 spans 14 amino acids. In nucleotides, the CDR3 is TGTGCCAGTGGGACAGCTTTCATGAACACTGAAGCTTTCTTT. Amino acids: CASGTAFMNTEAFF. Together with reference TRBV19 and TRBJ1-1, the CDR3 gives the full variable domain: DGGITQSPKYLFRKEGQNVTLSCEQNLNHDAMYWYRQDPGQGLRLIYYSQIVNDFQKGDIAEGYSVSREKKESFPLTVTSAQKNPTAFYLCASGTAFMNTEAFFGQGTRLTVV.

The chain links TRBV2 to TRBJ1-5; D call uncertain. The CDR3 is made up of 14 amino acids. Germline V lookup: CDR1 SNHLY, CDR2 FYNNEI. V dropped 3 bases and J dropped 6 bases, with 12 bases sitting between them. The CDR3 region is CASSERMSGQPQHF. CDR3 bases: TGTGCCAGCAGTGAGCGCATGTCAGGTCAGCCCCAGCATTTT.

This chain connects TRBV18 to TRBJ2-3; TRBD1 agrees at 9 bases. The J segment lost 6 bases and the V segment lost 3 bases, leaving 7 bases of the junction unmatched. The CDR3 extends over 15 amino acids. Germline assignment: CDR1 KGHSH and CDR2 LQKENI. The CDR3 DNA reads TGTGCCAGCTCACCCCTCGGGACAGGGCCCGATACGCAGTATTTT. It specifies CASSPLGTGPDTQYF.

The chain joins TRBV15 to TRBJ1-2; 9 nucleotides match TRBD1. CDR1 is LNHNV, CDR2 YYDKDF, per germline (reference sequence). The ends lost 3 bases at V and 2 bases at J; junction bases unmatched: 10. This CDR3 has 17 amino acids. In DNA form, the CDR3 reads TGTGCCACCAGCAGTGCTACAGGGGGCTGGGACAACTATGGCTACACCTTC. Protein sequence: CATSSATGGWDNYGYTF.

The gene calls are TRBV7-2 and TRBJ1-2; D unresolved. The CDR3 covers 15 residues. Looked up from germline, CDR1 is SGHTA and CDR2 is FQGNSA. Trimming cost V 5 bases and J 1 base, with 14 bases left between them. The CDR3 loop reads CASSPGATLNYGYTF. Here the CDR3 DNA reads TGTGCCAGCAGCCCGGGAGCTACCCTTAACTATGGCTACACCTTC.

This clone was recorded a few times. The genes are TRBV4-2 and TRBJ1-1; the D is unclear. The germline V gene has CDR1 LGHNA and CDR2 YNFKEQ. The CDR3 runs 11 residues. V lost 8 bases to trimming and J lost 0 bases, with 4 bases between them. This chain's CDR3 is CASGLNTEAFF. For the CDR3, the DNA is TGTGCCAGCGGGCTGAACACTGAAGCTTTCTTT.

The rearrangement links TRBV30 to TRBJ2-1, with 9 bases fitting TRBD2. Losses at the gene ends were 5 bases for V and 6 bases for J; bases not matched to a gene: 11. Germline V gene sequence: CDR1 GTSNPN, CDR2 SVGIG (reference sequence). The CDR3 is 15 residues long. The CDR3 reads CAWVRGGGSSNEQFF. Written as DNA, the CDR3 is TGTGCCTGGGTGCGGGGGGGCGGTTCGAGCAATGAGCAGTTCTTC.

CDR3 in amino acids: CASSFKRGTGSSNQPQHF. The CDR3, as DNA: TGTGCCAGCAGTTTTAAGAGGGGGACAGGGAGTAGCAATCAGCCCCAGCATTTT. This sequence joins TRBV28 and TRBJ1-5, with 9 bases that match TRBD1. Germline CDR1 MDHEN, CDR2 SYDVKM. CDR3 size: 18 residues. Germline trimming cut 3 bases from V and 0 bases from J; bases unmatched to any gene: 9. The whole variable domain, remainder taken from reference TRBV28 and TRBJ1-5, is DVKVTQSSRYLVKRTGEKVFLECVQDMDHENMFWYRQDPGLGLRLIYFSYDVKMKEKGDIPEGYSVSREKKERFSLILESASTNQTSMYLCASSFKRGTGSSNQPQHFGDGTRLSIL.

Comment on this clone: One junction end disagrees with the germline gene, perhaps due to a read error. As DNA, the CDR3 is TGTTCCAGCAGCTTTTTTTTGGGACAGGCCCTCTCCTACGAGCAGTACTTC. It yields the protein CSSSFFLGQALSYEQYF. This rearrangement joins TRBV7-9 to TRBJ2-7; 8 nucleotides match TRBD1. CDR3 length: 17 residues. Germline lookup yields CDR1 SEHNR and CDR2 FQNEAQ (reference sequence).

Concerning this clone: The sample holds other DNA sequences that translate to the same CDR3. The chain combines TRBV5-1 with TRBJ2-5; D gene unclear. This CDR3 has 12 residues. CDR1 and CDR2 (germline): SGHRS, YFSETQ. The germline V and J ends were trimmed by 0 bases and 3 bases, with 3 bases remaining between them. CDR3 in DNA: TGCGCCAGCAGCTTGGCAGAAGAGACCCAGTACTTC. It is translated as CASSLAEETQYF.

This chain links TRBV28 with TRBJ2-7, with D tentatively TRBD1 (6 bases). Germline V gene lookup returns CDR1 MDHEN and CDR2 SYDVKM. The CDR3 loop spans 14 amino acids. Between the trimmed V and J ends, which lost 1 base and 4 bases, there was a span of 11 bases. The CDR3 sequence is CASSLSQGFYEQYF. In DNA form, the CDR3 reads TGTGCCAGCAGTTTATCGCAGGGGTTTTACGAGCAGTACTTC.

The V and J genes are TRBV9 and TRBJ2-1; a possible D gene is TRBD1 (6 bases). The CDR3 has 15 residues. Germline lookup yields CDR1 SGDLS and CDR2 YYNGEE. V shed 0 bases and J shed 9 bases, with 16 bases lying between them. The CDR3 here is CASSVVSISDSEQFF. CDR3 DNA: TGTGCCAGCAGCGTAGTCAGCATCTCGGACAGTGAGCAGTTCTTC.

The V and J genes are TRBV2 and TRBJ1-3, with D possibly TRBD1 on 5 matching bases. In germline, CDR1 is SNHLY, CDR2 FYNNEI. Trimming removed 7 bases from V and 0 bases from J, with 13 bases in between. This CDR3 contains 15 residues. The CDR3: CASNRRGGSGNTIYF. The DNA of the CDR3 is TGTGCCAGCAATCGGAGGGGCGGCTCTGGAAACACCATATATTTT.